This TCR beta chain was recovered during a study of lymphopenia after photon versus proton radiotherapy. Repertoires were generated with immunoSEQ multiplex PCR, while TCRdb's copy carries only in-frame clones and drops some. The data contain 65,000 to 85,000 clones, under 95% of them seen just once; the ten biggest clones take up about 2.2%. Trimming shortened V by 7 bases and J by 5 bases, and 9 bases separated the two germline ends. The germline CDR1 and CDR2 sequences are SQVTM and ANQGSEA. The CDR3 sequence is 11 residues long. On this clone: Its antigen is undetermined.

Study-level points and caveats: Photon-treated patients lost naive T cells and TCR diversity; proton-treated stayed stable.

The chain joins TRBV29-1 to TRBJ2-1; D not certain. The source was peripheral blood, collected from a patient treated with photon-based radiotherapy. This clonotype was sampled from a woman aged 40 to 55 with cholangiocarcinoma. CDR3: CSGTEDNEQFF. The CDR3 DNA follows: TGCAGCGGCACAGAGGACAATGAGCAGTTCTTC.